This passage covers 13 T cell receptor beta chains from one sample sequenced in a study of shared clonotypes between healthy human individuals. Repertoires were generated with immunoSEQ multiplex PCR, while TCRdb's copy carries only in-frame clones and drops some. The repertoire includes millions of clones, around 95% of them detected once, and approximately 0.13% sits in the top ten. The specimen sequenced was naive CD4+ T cells sorted from blood. Subset: CD45RA+ positively selected. The receptors shown here come from a man between 18 and 35 years old in good health.

The rearrangement uses TRBV11-2 and TRBJ2-1, with D unclear. From germline, CDR1 is SGHAT and CDR2 FQNNGV. The CDR3 covers 12 residues. V was pared by 5 bases and J by 3 bases, with 5 bases between. CDR3 residues: CASSEDYNEQFF. The CDR3 DNA reads TGTGCCAGCAGCGAAGACTACAATGAGCAGTTCTTC.

The chain combines TRBV7-8 with TRBJ1-1, with D possibly matching TRBD1 (5 bases). This CDR3 is built from 16 residues. V was shortened by 2 bases and J by 1 base, with 14 bases between the two germline ends. The germline CDR1 and CDR2 sequences are SGHVS and FQNEAQ. CDR3 in amino acids: CASSLRGASKNTEAFF. CDR3 in DNA: TGTGCCAGCAGCTTAAGAGGGGCTTCCAAGAACACTGAAGCTTTCTTT.

This chain uses TRBV5-1 with TRBJ2-2; D is unresolved. The CDR3 extends over 15 amino acids. Per the germline V gene, CDR1 is SGHRS and CDR2 is YFSETQ. Trimming took off 0 bases at V and 6 bases at J, with 12 bases between the two ends. The DNA of the CDR3 is TGCGCCAGCAGCTTGGAGGTCTTGGCACCCGGGGAGCTGTTTTTT. Protein: CASSLEVLAPGELFF. Using reference TRBV5-1 and TRBJ2-2 for the parts outside the CDR3, the full variable domain is KAGVTQTPRYLIKTRGQQVTLSCSPISGHRSVSWYQQTPGQGLQFLFEYFSETQRNKGNFPGRFSGRQFSNSRSEMNVSTLELGDSALYLCASSLEVLAPGELFFGEGSRLTVL.

The CDR3 reads CASKLQDSNYGYTF. The CDR3 DNA sequence: TGTGCCAGCAAACTCCAGGATTCTAACTATGGCTACACCTTC. This chain connects TRBV27 to TRBJ1-2; D is unresolved. The germline CDR1 and CDR2 sequences are MNHEY and SMNVEV (reference sequence). With 7 bases removed from V and 0 bases from J, the gap between germline ends came to 12 bases. CDR3 length: 14 residues.

This clone has only one observation. V usage is TRBV7-2 and J usage is TRBJ1-1; weak D call: TRBD1 (5 bases). The V end was cut by 7 bases, the J end by 5 bases, with 17 bases between. CDR3 length: 14 amino acids. Looked up from germline, CDR1 is SGHTA and CDR2 is FQGNSA. Here the CDR3 reads CASNVGGSVTEAFF. The CDR3 nucleotides read TGTGCCAGCAACGTTGGGGGTAGTGTGACTGAAGCTTTCTTT.

Concerning this clone itself: Other DNA sequences in this specimen translate into the identical CDR3. The V and J genes are TRBV19 and TRBJ1-5, with TRBD1 matching over 7 bases. CDR3 length: 12 amino acids. V lost 4 bases and J lost 7; bases outside the gene matches: 1. The germline gives CDR1 LNHDA, CDR2 SQIVND (reference sequence). Here the CDR3 reads CASSNRGQPQHF. CDR3 sequence (DNA): TGTGCCAGTAGTAACAGGGGCCAGCCCCAGCATTTT.

The chain links TRBV7-2 to TRBJ2-1; a possible D gene is TRBD2 (6 bases). V was clipped by 5 bases and J by 7 bases, with 15 bases between them. Germline V gives CDR1 SGHTA, CDR2 FQGNSA. The CDR3 is 14 residues long. This CDR3 is CASSLGGHENEQFF. The CDR3 DNA reads TGTGCCAGCAGCCTTGGAGGGCATGAGAATGAGCAGTTCTTC.

The chain uses TRBV6-6 and TRBJ2-7; 10 bases are shared with TRBD1. With V trimmed by 7 bases and J by 3 bases, 3 bases remained unmatched. This CDR3 is built from 13 residues. From germline, CDR1 is MNHNY and CDR2 SVGAGI (reference sequence). CDR3 nucleotides: TGTGCCAGCACCAGGACAGGGGGCTACGAGCAGTACTTC. Its protein product is CASTRTGGYEQYF.

This clone has only one observation. The chain links TRBV30 to TRBJ1-2; TRBD1 matches at 8 bases. CDR3 length equals 14 residues. Losses at the gene ends were 3 bases for V and 3 bases for J; bases not matched to a gene: 6. Germline-derived CDR1 and CDR2 are GTSNPN and SVGIG (reference sequence). CDR3 DNA: TGTGCCTGGAGGTCACCGGGACAGGACTATGGCTACACCTTC. Protein sequence: CAWRSPGQDYGYTF.

The rearrangement links TRBV19 to TRBJ2-7; 8 bases map to TRBD2. Trimming removed 9 bases from V and 5 bases from J; junction bases left unmatched: 3. Per the germline V gene, CDR1 is LNHDA and CDR2 is SQIVND (reference sequence). CDR3 length: 11 residues. The CDR3, as DNA: TGTGCCAGCCGACTAGCGAACGAGCAGTACTTC. Its protein product is CASRLANEQYF. Full variable domain (outside the CDR3, taken from reference TRBV19 and TRBJ2-7): DGGITQSPKYLFRKEGQNVTLSCEQNLNHDAMYWYRQDPGQGLRLIYYSQIVNDFQKGDIAEGYSVSREKKESFPLTVTSAQKNPTAFYLCASRLANEQYFGPGTRLTVT.

The rearrangement joins TRBV18 to TRBJ1-6; D ambiguous. The CDR3 is made up of 13 amino acids. Trimming removed 0 bases at V and 7 bases at J, with 4 bases between. Germline CDR1 and CDR2: KGHSH and LQKENI. The CDR3 region is CASSPPRNSPLHF. The CDR3 coding sequence is TGTGCCAGCTCACCACCGAGGAATTCACCCCTCCACTTT.

V usage is TRBV28 and J usage is TRBJ2-7, with D perhaps TRBD2 (5 bases). The V end was cut by 6 bases, the J end by 2 bases, with 14 bases between. The CDR3 spans 14 residues. Germline CDR1 MDHEN, CDR2 SYDVKM. The CDR3 sequence is CASSLPGNAYEQYF. The CDR3 DNA sequence: TGTGCCAGCAGCCTGCCCGGGAACGCCTACGAGCAGTACTTC.

The chain carries TRBV27 and TRBJ2-7, with D perhaps TRBD2 (6 bases). Germline V gene lookup returns CDR1 MNHEY and CDR2 SMNVEV (reference sequence). V was clipped by 6 bases and J by 1 base, with 13 bases between them. The CDR3 spans 14 residues. The CDR3 protein is CASSPLGRSYEQYF. The CDR3 DNA is TGTGCCAGCAGCCCCCTCGGGAGATCCTACGAGCAGTACTTC.